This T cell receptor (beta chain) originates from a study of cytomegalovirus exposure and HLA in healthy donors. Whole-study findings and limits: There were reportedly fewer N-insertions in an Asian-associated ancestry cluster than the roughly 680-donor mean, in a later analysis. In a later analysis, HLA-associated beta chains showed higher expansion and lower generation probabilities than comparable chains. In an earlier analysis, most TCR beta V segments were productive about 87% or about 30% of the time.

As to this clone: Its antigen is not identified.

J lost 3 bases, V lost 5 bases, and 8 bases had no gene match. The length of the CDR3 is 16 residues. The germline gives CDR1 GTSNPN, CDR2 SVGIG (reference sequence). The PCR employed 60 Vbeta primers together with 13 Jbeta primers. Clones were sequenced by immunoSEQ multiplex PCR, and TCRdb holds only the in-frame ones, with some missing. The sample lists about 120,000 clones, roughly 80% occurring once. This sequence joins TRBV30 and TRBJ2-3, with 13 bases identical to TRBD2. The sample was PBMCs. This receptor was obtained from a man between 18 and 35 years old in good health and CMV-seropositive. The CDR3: CAWEEGLAGPTDTQYF. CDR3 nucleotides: TGTGCCTGGGAGGAGGGACTAGCGGGACCAACAGATACGCAGTATTTT.